This entry lists 21 T cell receptor beta chains sequenced from one sample in a study of immune evolution from preneoplasia to lung adenocarcinoma. This table comes from immunoSEQ multiplex PCR, and its TCRdb copy is limited to in-frame clones, with some not included. The sample records roughly 4,200 clones, 79% being singletons. The sequenced material came from FFPE invasive lung adenocarcinoma tissue. The receptors shown here come from a person aged 35-60 years with lung adenocarcinoma. Some clones in this sample may be carry-over from other donors' samples.

J is TRBJ1-1 and V is TRBV5-1, with D hard to call. Deletions cut 1 base from V and 0 bases from J, with 7 bases between. The CDR3 runs to 14 residues. From germline, CDR1 is SGHRS and CDR2 YFSETQ. In DNA form, the CDR3 reads TGCGCCAGCAGCTTGAGCAGCATGAACACTGAAGCTTTCTTT. This sequence encodes CASSLSSMNTEAFF.

The CDR3 DNA reads as TGTGCCAGCACGGAGGGACTAGCGGTTTACAATGAGCAGTTCTTC. This encodes CASTEGLAVYNEQFF. V usage is TRBV6-6 and J usage is TRBJ2-1; the match to TRBD2 covers 11 bases. Germline V CDR1 and CDR2: MNHNY, SVGAGI (reference sequence). Trimming at V came to 7 bases and at J to 4 bases, leaving 6 bases not matched to a gene. The CDR3 contains 15 residues.

The CDR3 loop reads CASSDPVQETQYF. The CDR3 DNA sequence: TGTGCCAGCAGTGACCCGGTCCAGGAGACCCAGTACTTC. The genes are TRBV6-1 and TRBJ2-5; D gene uncertain. V was trimmed by 3 bases and J by 5 bases, leaving 10 bases between them. CDR1 MNHNS and CDR2 SASEGT come from the germline V gene. The CDR3 is made up of 13 amino acids.

The chain couples TRBV4-2 to TRBJ2-6, with D perhaps matching TRBD2 (6 bases). V lost 4 bases to trimming and J lost 2 bases, with 15 bases between them. The CDR3 runs to 17 residues. Germline lookup yields CDR1 LGHNA and CDR2 YNFKEQ. CDR3 residues: CASSLKEGSPGANVLTF. The CDR3 nucleotides are TGTGCCAGCAGCCTAAAGGAGGGAAGCCCTGGGGCCAACGTCCTGACTTTC.

The chain employs TRBV7-2 and TRBJ1-2, with 8 nucleotides matching TRBD1. Per germline, CDR1 SGHTA and CDR2 FQGNSA. J gave up 7 bases and V 5 bases, and 12 bases lay outside the gene matches. The CDR3 covers 15 residues. As DNA, the CDR3 is TGTGCCAGCAGCGCGCGAACAGGGGGAGGTTTTGGCTACACCTTC. Translation: CASSARTGGGFGYTF.

This clone has more than one count but fewer than ten. The CDR3 DNA is TGTGCCAGTCACAGGGCGCTCTTAGGGACCCAGTACTTC. Translating it yields CASHRALLGTQYF. The chain links TRBV2 to TRBJ2-5; perhaps TRBD1 as D (6 bases). Germline CDR1 SNHLY, CDR2 FYNNEI. Trimming stripped 9 bases from V and 7 bases from J, with 18 bases between. The CDR3 is 13 amino acids.

The rearrangement joins TRBV18 to TRBJ1-1, with no clear D. Germline CDR1 is KGHSH and CDR2 is LQKENI. With 1 base removed from V and 1 base from J, the gap between germline ends came to 10 bases. There are 15 residues in the CDR3. The CDR3: CASSPRPQQNTEAFF. CDR3 sequence (DNA): TGTGCCAGCTCACCACGGCCACAACAGAACACTGAAGCTTTCTTT. Supplemented by reference TRBV18 and TRBJ1-1, the full variable domain reads NAGVMQNPRHLVRRRGQEARLRCSPMKGHSHVYWYRQLPEEGLKFMVYLQKENIIDESGMPKERFSAEFPKEGPSILRIQQVVRGDSAAYFCASSPRPQQNTEAFFGQGTRLTVV.

The chain uses TRBV29-1 and TRBJ1-2, with D unresolved. CDR1 and CDR2 (germline): SQVTM, ANQGSEA. Trimming left V 3 bases short and J 8 bases short, with 10 bases between. This CDR3 has 11 amino acids. The DNA of the CDR3 is TGCAGCGTTGAGGCGGGAGGGGGCTACACCTTC. This gives the protein CSVEAGGGYTF.

The CDR3: CAGQGEYNSPLHF. The CDR3 coding sequence is TGTGCCGGACAGGGGGAATATAATTCACCCCTCCACTTT. The V and J genes are TRBV30 and TRBJ1-6, with 10 bases identical to TRBD1. The V and J ends lost 8 bases and 4 bases, in that order; junction bases with no gene match: 2. Germline V gene lookup returns CDR1 GTSNPN and CDR2 SVGIG (reference sequence). CDR3 length: 13 residues.

This chain links TRBV14 with TRBJ2-5; 11 nucleotides agree with TRBD2. The CDR3 covers 15 residues. The ends lost 5 bases at V and 1 base at J; junction bases unmatched: 3. The germline CDR1 and CDR2 sequences are SGHDN and FVKESK. CDR3 loop: CASSASGRSQETQYF. DNA of the CDR3: TGTGCCAGCAGCGCTAGCGGGAGGAGCCAAGAGACCCAGTACTTC.

The chain has TRBV7-9 and TRBJ2-3; TRBD1 matches at 9 bases. J was trimmed by 4 bases and V by 2 bases; bases with no gene match: 7. Germline V gene data show CDR1 as SEHNR and CDR2 as FQNEAQ (reference sequence). CDR3 size: 16 residues. The DNA for the CDR3 is TGTGCCAGCAGCTTACGAGGGGGACAGGGAGCAGATACGCAGTATTTT. It yields the protein CASSLRGGQGADTQYF.

The chain recombines TRBV30 with TRBJ2-3; D not resolved. This CDR3 has 14 residues. The V end was cut by 2 bases, the J end by 1 base, with 10 bases between. CDR1 is GTSNPN, CDR2 SVGIG, per germline (reference sequence). CDR3 amino acids: CAWSRSRGTDTQYF. The DNA for the CDR3 is TGTGCCTGGAGTAGGAGTCGGGGCACAGATACGCAGTATTTT.

The V and J genes are TRBV11-3 and TRBJ2-3; TRBD2 agrees at 12 bases. The CDR3 length is 16 residues. Germline CDR1 SGHNT, CDR2 YENEEA. J was trimmed by 2 bases and V by 4 bases; bases with no gene match: 4. The CDR3 protein is CASSSGLAGITDTQYF. The DNA of the CDR3 is TGTGCCAGCAGCTCCGGACTAGCGGGAATCACAGATACGCAGTATTTT.

This chain uses TRBV7-2 with TRBJ2-7, with 12 bases fitting TRBD2. Germline V CDR1 and CDR2: SGHTA, FQGNSA. The ends lost 7 bases at V and 3 bases at J; junction bases unmatched: 7. The CDR3 loop spans 15 amino acids. The DNA for the CDR3 is TGTGCCAGCACCGTCGGACTAGCGGGACTCTACGAGCAGTACTTC. It is translated as CASTVGLAGLYEQYF.

CDR3 in amino acids: CASSIGGDEQYF. The DNA for the CDR3 is TGTGCCAGTAGTATAGGGGGCGACGAGCAGTACTTC. The genes are TRBV19 and TRBJ2-7, with TRBD1 as a possible D gene (5 bases). Germline lookup yields CDR1 LNHDA and CDR2 SQIVND (reference sequence). The CDR3 has 12 amino acids. The germline V and J ends were trimmed by 1 base and 5 bases, with 6 bases remaining between them.

This clone was counted a single time. This chain joins TRBV30 and TRBJ2-3; perhaps TRBD1 as D (5 bases). The germline V gene encodes CDR1 GTSNPN and CDR2 SVGIG (reference sequence). V gave up 4 bases and J gave up 4 bases, with 12 bases separating them. The CDR3 runs 13 residues. The CDR3: CAWTAGLADTQYF. DNA of the CDR3: TGTGCCTGGACGGCAGGGTTGGCAGATACGCAGTATTTT.

This clone was detected only once. The chain couples TRBV29-1 to TRBJ2-7; 7 nucleotides match TRBD1. Per germline, CDR1 SQVTM and CDR2 ANQGSEA. This CDR3 is built from 12 residues. The ends lost 8 bases at V and 8 bases at J; junction bases unmatched: 12. CDR3 bases: TGCAGCATAGGGGTCGACAGGGCCCAGCAGTACTTC. It specifies CSIGVDRAQQYF.

This chain uses TRBV11-3 with TRBJ1-1; D is unclear. V was clipped by 5 bases and J by 3 bases, with 10 bases between them. The CDR3 has 13 amino acids. Germline lookup yields CDR1 SGHNT and CDR2 YENEEA. CDR3 nucleotide sequence: TGTGCCAGCAGCCCATACCAATACACTGAAGCTTTCTTT. As protein: CASSPYQYTEAFF.

The chain couples TRBV5-4 to TRBJ1-1; 7 positions match TRBD1. The CDR3 totals 13 residues. CDR1 is SGHNT and CDR2 is YYREEE in the germline V gene (reference sequence). J lost 0 bases, V lost 7 bases, and 3 bases had no gene match. The chain's CDR3 is CASRGTVNTEAFF. The CDR3 region has the DNA TGTGCCAGCCGGGGGACAGTGAACACTGAAGCTTTCTTT.

The chain links TRBV28 to TRBJ1-5; TRBD1 matches at 9 bases. CDR1 and CDR2 (germline): MDHEN, SYDVKM. V dropped 6 bases and J dropped 7; count of bases not matched to a gene: 10. The CDR3 extends over 15 amino acids. The CDR3 sequence is CASSSDRGLWQPQHF. The CDR3 DNA is TGTGCCAGCAGCTCCGACAGGGGGTTGTGGCAGCCCCAGCATTTT.

In DNA form, the CDR3 reads TGTGCCAGCAGCCCCCGGACGGGTTTCACCGGGGAGCTGTTTTTT. It yields the protein CASSPRTGFTGELFF. The gene calls are TRBV7-9 and TRBJ2-2; D gene unclear. Trimming cost V 5 bases and J 4 bases, with 14 bases left between them. Germline V lookup: CDR1 SEHNR, CDR2 FQNEAQ (reference sequence). This CDR3 is 15 amino acids long. The full variable domain, its missing parts supplied by reference TRBV7-9 and TRBJ2-2, is DTGVSQNPRHKITKRGQNVTFRCDPISEHNRLYWYRQTLGQGPEFLTYFQNEAQLEKSRLLSDRFSAERPKGSFSTLEIQRTEQGDSAMYLCASSPRTGFTGELFFGEGSRLTVL.